This T cell receptor (beta chain) was found in a study of regulatory T cells in long-lasting Graves disease. General observations from the study: Persistent disease preferred TRBV28, TRBJ1-2 and TRBJ2-5; new disease, TRBV20-1 and TRBJ2-1. TCR diversity was lower in persistent Graves' patients (versus newly diagnosed ones).

Noted time point: persistent/refractory GD, antithyroid drugs over 5 years with positive TRAb. PBMC RNA was the source of the TCR library. A word on this clonotype: Antigen unknown.

Arm-PCR with iRepertoire HTBI primers amplified the CDR3 regions for these TCR beta libraries. TCRdb independently ran MiXCR on the multiplex PCR reads; one entry per CDR3 protein. The table has around 460,000 distinct CDR3 sequences, 20% to 25% seen once. CDR3 length: 14 residues. The trim removed 5 bases at V and 1 base at J, leaving 7 bases unmatched. Per germline, CDR1 DFQATT and CDR2 SNEGSKA (reference sequence). The sequences come from peripheral blood mononuclear cells (PBMCs), collected when the disease was refractory, from a patient treated with antithyroid drugs. This chain joins TRBV20-1 and TRBJ1-2, with 7 bases identical to TRBD1. The receptor's source is a female donor with Graves disease. In DNA, the CDR3 is TGCAGTGCTTCCCAACAGGGGTATAACTATGGCTACACCTTC. This translates into CSASQQGYNYGYTF.